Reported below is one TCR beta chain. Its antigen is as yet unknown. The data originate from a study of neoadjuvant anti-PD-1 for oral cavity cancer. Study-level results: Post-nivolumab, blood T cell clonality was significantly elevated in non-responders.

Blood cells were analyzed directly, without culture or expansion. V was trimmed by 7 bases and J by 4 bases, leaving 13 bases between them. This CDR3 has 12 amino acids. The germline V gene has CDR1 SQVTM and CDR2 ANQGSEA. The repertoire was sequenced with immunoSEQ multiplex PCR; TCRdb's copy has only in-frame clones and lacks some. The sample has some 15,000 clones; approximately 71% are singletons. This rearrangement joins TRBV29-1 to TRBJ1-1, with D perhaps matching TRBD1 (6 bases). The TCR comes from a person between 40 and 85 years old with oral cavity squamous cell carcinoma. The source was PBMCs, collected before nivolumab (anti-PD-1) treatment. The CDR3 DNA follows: TGCAGCGGCGCGGGGGCTGGCACTGAAGCTTTCTTT. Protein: CSGAGAGTEAFF.